The present TCR beta chain was sequenced within a study of radiotherapy plus CTLA-4 blockade in lung cancer. Study-level information: An objective response was seen in roughly a sixth of patients, and disease control in just over 30%. Study-wide results and caveats: Researchers report tumor-derived TCR clones expanding in blood after radiotherapy plus ipilimumab. Early blood T cell clone changes and increased post-radiation serum interferon-beta were reportedly the strongest response predictors.

In this sample, this clone turned up once. Its matching antigen is unknown. In chemo-refractory metastatic non-small-cell lung cancer, patients got ipilimumab CTLA-4 blockade together with focal radiation. The germline V gene has CDR1 SNHLY and CDR2 FYNNEI. V was shortened by 7 bases and J by 6 bases, with 13 bases between the two germline ends. The CDR3 has 13 amino acids. Sequenced by immunoSEQ multiplex PCR; TCRdb stores in-frame clones only, minus some. The data show about 100,000 clones, around four fifths seen once. This rearrangement joins TRBV2 to TRBJ2-4, with D possibly matching TRBD2 (6 bases). Sequencing was performed on peripheral blood, taken from a patient treated with radiotherapy plus ipilimumab. This receptor was taken from a human donor with non-small cell lung cancer who had stable disease on radiotherapy plus ipilimumab. The chain's CDR3 is CASTEAGLNIQYF. CDR3 nucleotides: TGTGCCAGCACCGAGGCGGGGTTAAACATTCAGTACTTC. Drawing the rest from reference TRBV2 and TRBJ2-4, the complete variable domain is EPEVTQTPSHQVTQMGQEVILRCVPISNHLYFYWYRQILGQKVEFLVSFYNNEISEKSEIFDDQFSVERPDGSNFTLKIRSTKLEDSAMYFCASTEAGLNIQYFGAGTRLSVL.